The 8 T cell receptor beta chains presented below share a single source sample, sequenced in a study of response to subunit inactivated influenza vaccine. TCRdb re-derived calls from the RT-PCR reads in MiXCR, one entry per CDR3 protein. The repertoire has under 800,000 distinct CDR3 sequences, approximately 15% of them found once; the top ten carry around 7.3%. Specimen: PBMCs from blood, collected 14 to 15 days before vaccination. These receptor sequences come from a man aged 45 to 65 who received an inactivated influenza vaccine.

This chain connects TRBV20-1 to TRBJ1-3; no clear D. CDR3 length: 13 residues. CDR1 DFQATT and CDR2 SNEGSKA come from the germline V gene (reference sequence). Deletions cut 3 bases from V and 0 bases from J, with 6 bases between. The CDR3 coding sequence is TGCAGTGCTAGGGTCAGCTCTGGAAACACCATATATTTT. This sequence encodes CSARVSSGNTIYF.

The chain joins TRBV5-1 to TRBJ2-3; D is perhaps TRBD2 (5 bases). The V gene lost 0 bases and the J gene lost 4 bases, with 15 bases spanning the gap. The CDR3 sequence is 16 residues long. The V gene's germline CDR1 is SGHRS and CDR2 YFSETQ. Here the CDR3 DNA reads TGCGCCAGCAGCTTGGTAGAGAGGGCCCTCTCAGATACGCAGTATTTT. Protein product: CASSLVERALSDTQYF.

The chain carries TRBV20-1 and TRBJ2-1; TRBD2 aligns across 11 bases. The ends lost 8 bases at V and 8 bases at J; junction bases unmatched: 11. Germline CDR1 DFQATT, CDR2 SNEGSKA (reference sequence). CDR3 length: 14 amino acids. This CDR3 is CSTGTSGFSYEQFF. For the CDR3, the DNA is TGCAGTACGGGGACTAGCGGTTTTTCTTATGAGCAGTTCTTC.

The chain is built from TRBV7-2 and TRBJ2-3, with a tentative D call TRBD1 (6 bases). Germline CDR1 reads SGHTA; CDR2 reads FQGNSA. The CDR3 spans 16 residues. V was cut by 2 bases and J by 2 bases, with 14 bases left in between. As DNA, the CDR3 is TGTGCCAGCAGCTTAAATTGGGGGCTAAACACAGATACGCAGTATTTT. Translated, it gives CASSLNWGLNTDTQYF.

This clonotype was seen at least ten times. This rearrangement joins TRBV12-3 or TRBV12-4 to TRBJ1-5; possibly TRBD1 for D (5 bases). The CDR3 extends over 14 amino acids. V lost 6 bases and J 3 bases, leaving 12 bases between the germline ends. The CDR3 sequence: CASRPGTDNQPQHF. Written as DNA, the CDR3 is TGTGCCAGCAGGCCCGGGACGGACAATCAGCCCCAGCATTTT.

This clonotype was found many times. V gene TRBV4-3 combines with J gene TRBJ2-1; D is undetermined. The CDR3 loop spans 13 amino acids. Trimming pared 0 bases from V and 8 bases from J, leaving 8 bases between. Germline V CDR1 and CDR2: LGHNA, YSLEER. The CDR3 is CASSQEGKHEQFF. The CDR3, as DNA: TGCGCCAGCAGCCAAGAGGGGAAGCATGAGCAGTTCTTC.

This clonotype was observed a few times. This sequence joins TRBV5-4 and TRBJ2-5; tentatively, D is TRBD1 or TRBD2 (7 bases each). The CDR3 extends over 14 amino acids. The germline V and J ends were trimmed by 1 base and 5 bases, with 12 bases remaining between them. Germline V gives CDR1 SGHNT, CDR2 YYREEE (reference sequence). In DNA form, the CDR3 reads TGTGCCAGCAGCTTGCAGGGGGGGCTGGAGACCCAGTACTTC. It encodes CASSLQGGLETQYF.

This chain's CDR3 is CASSLVARGALGTDTQYF. CDR3 in DNA: TGCGCCAGCAGCTTGGTTGCCCGAGGAGCGCTAGGCACAGATACGCAGTATTTT. This chain joins TRBV5-1 and TRBJ2-3, with unresolved D. The CDR3 length is 18 residues. V gave up 0 bases and J gave up 1 base, with 18 bases separating them. The V gene's germline CDR1 is SGHRS and CDR2 YFSETQ.